This record looks at one T cell receptor (beta chain) sequence and its context. There are 15 residues in the CDR3. CDR1 is SGHRS and CDR2 is YFSETQ in the germline V gene. V lost 0 bases and J lost 4, with 14 bases in between. This sample was included in a study of blood T cell repertoires in COVID-19. Two negative PCRs, clearance, or symptom resolution characterized the recovered Cohort 3 donors. Original data processing: Amplifying reference gene primers gave estimates of nucleated cell counts. The method was immunoSEQ multiplex PCR; TCRdb's version includes in-frame clones alone and lacks a portion of them. The V and J calls and clone size were taken over from that table, and D and trimming were inferred from the DNA. The sample has 150,000 to 200,000 clones, around 91% seen once.

V and J are TRBV5-1 and TRBJ2-7; a weak D match, TRBD2 (6 bases). Sequenced material: PBMCs or T cells enriched from blood (not recorded which). This TCR came from a woman younger than 30 who had recovered from COVID-19. The CDR3 protein is CASSLVSSGRYEQYF. CDR3 sequence (DNA): TGCGCCAGCAGCTTGGTTAGTAGCGGAAGATACGAGCAGTACTTC. The whole variable domain, filled in from reference TRBV5-1 and TRBJ2-7, reads KAGVTQTPRYLIKTRGQQVTLSCSPISGHRSVSWYQQTPGQGLQFLFEYFSETQRNKGNFPGRFSGRQFSNSRSEMNVSTLELGDSALYLCASSLVSSGRYEQYFGPGTRLTVT.